This T cell receptor beta chain was identified in a study of blood T cell repertoires in COVID-19. Background on the study: Collection of acute and convalescent COVID-19 samples took place in the United States, Italy and Spain. Sources were T cells, B-cell-depleted T cells, or PBMCs; the material itself was cDNA or gDNA.

Germline lookup yields CDR1 MNHEY and CDR2 SVGAGI. V dropped 4 bases and J dropped 3 bases, with 13 bases sitting between them. The length of the CDR3 is 15 residues. Per the original data handling: The authors estimated nucleated cell counts from reference gene primer amplification. Some clones are missing from TCRdb's copy, which holds only in-frame ones; the method was immunoSEQ multiplex PCR. V and J calls and clone size follow that table, whereas D and trimming were derived from the DNA. The table has 150,000 to 200,000 clones, approximately 79% seen once. The chain joins TRBV6-5 to TRBJ1-3, with a tentative D call TRBD1 (5 bases). The sample taken for sequencing was peripheral blood. This clonotype originated in an elderly woman with acute or convalescent COVID-19. CDR3 sequence: CASSSVGAFGNTIYF. The CDR3 DNA is TGTGCCAGCAGTTCCGTAGGGGCGTTTGGAAACACCATATATTTT.